What follows describes a single T cell receptor (beta chain). Antigen: not known. TCRdb re-analysed the RT-PCR reads in MiXCR, keeping a single row per CDR3 protein. In the table there are about 190,000 distinct CDR3 sequences, around an eighth of which are singletons. The source of the sample is a study of response to subunit inactivated influenza vaccine. Study-wide points: A suggestion made by the authors is that each seasonal influenza vaccination recruits few new T cells.

The source was CD8+ T cells sorted from PBMCs, collected 4 to 6 days after vaccination. The sequence derives from a man aged 50-60 years who received an inactivated influenza vaccine.

The CDR3 protein is CAAQGTGKGQPQHF. The CDR3 DNA reads as TGTGCCGCTCAGGGGACAGGGAAGGGTCAGCCCCAGCATTTT. The rearrangement joins TRBV10-3 to TRBJ1-5, with TRBD1 matching 9 bases. Germline-derived CDR1 and CDR2 are ENHRY and SYGVKD. The CDR3 runs to 14 residues. The junction had 11 bases not matched to a gene; V was cut back by 11 bases and J by 6 bases.